These 23 T cell receptor beta chains originate from one sample sequenced in a study of PD-1 blockade in classical Hodgkin lymphoma. Sample time point: cycle 4 day 1 (C4D1), after 5 to 7 weeks of nivolumab. Each and every patient relapsed after autologous stem cell transplantation, and patients got differing brentuximab vedotin exposure. TCRdb keeps only in-frame clones here, not all; method: immunoSEQ multiplex PCR. In the table there are about 33,000 clones, 70% to 80% of which are singletons. Material: peripheral blood mononuclear cells (PBMCs), obtained before the fourth cycle of nivolumab. These receptors came from a human donor with classical Hodgkin lymphoma.

The genes are TRBV7-9 and TRBJ1-5, with TRBD1 identical over 7 bases. The CDR3 is 18 residues long. After removal of 4 bases from V and 0 bases from J, the junction contained 12 bases not matched to a gene. Per germline, CDR1 SEHNR and CDR2 FQNEAQ (reference sequence). The CDR3 region has the DNA TGTGCCAGCAGCTCCCTGAGAACAGGGGACCCTAGCAATCAGCCCCAGCATTTT. It codes for CASSSLRTGDPSNQPQHF.

This chain links TRBV18 with TRBJ2-7; D uncertain. V dropped 2 bases and J dropped 4 bases, with 15 bases sitting between them. This CDR3 spans 15 amino acids. The germline V gene encodes CDR1 KGHSH and CDR2 LQKENI. The CDR3 region is CASSPATGLDYEQYF. DNA for the CDR3: TGTGCCAGCTCACCAGCCACGGGCCTAGATTACGAGCAGTACTTC.

V gene TRBV9 combines with J gene TRBJ2-1, with 7 bases matching TRBD1. This CDR3 has 17 amino acids. CDR1 SGDLS and CDR2 YYNGEE come from the germline V gene. V shed 4 bases and J 6 bases; nucleotides not matched to a gene: 16. CDR3 coding DNA: TGTGCCAGCAGCCTCCACCCCCGGACAAGGGGGCTCAATGAGCAGTTCTTC. The encoded protein is CASSLHPRTRGLNEQFF.

This chain links TRBV7-9 with TRBJ2-3; D is undetermined. The CDR3 loop spans 14 amino acids. Germline V gives CDR1 SEHNR, CDR2 FQNEAQ (reference sequence). The ends were cut back, 2 bases at V and 0 bases at J, with 6 bases in the middle. The CDR3 bases are TGTGCCAGCAGCTTAAGCATTAGCACAGATACGCAGTATTTT. This sequence encodes CASSLSISTDTQYF.

The V gene is TRBV5-5, the J gene TRBJ1-4; D uncertain. The CDR3 consists of 14 residues. V was trimmed by 2 bases and J by 6 bases, leaving 11 bases between them. CDR1 SGHKS and CDR2 YYEKEE come from the germline V gene (reference sequence). Here the CDR3 DNA reads TGTGCCAGCAGCTTTGTCATGGTCTATGAAAAACTGTTTTTT. Its protein product is CASSFVMVYEKLFF.

This sequence joins TRBV7-9 and TRBJ1-2, with TRBD1 identical over 7 bases. The CDR3 is 13 residues long. Losses at the gene ends were 4 bases for V and 6 bases for J; bases not matched to a gene: 5. Germline CDR1 and CDR2: SEHNR and FQNEAQ (reference sequence). The CDR3 loop reads CASSYRDSHGYTF. DNA for the CDR3: TGTGCCAGCAGCTACCGGGACAGCCATGGCTACACCTTC.

This clone was seen more than once but under ten times. The rearrangement uses TRBV7-9 and TRBJ2-7; 10 bases are shared with TRBD1. Germline values: CDR1 SEHNR, CDR2 FQNEAQ (reference sequence). CDR3 length: 16 residues. J was trimmed by 2 bases and V by 2 bases; bases with no gene match: 6. The CDR3, as DNA: TGTGCCAGCAGCTTATGGGGGACAGGGGAGACCTACGAGCAGTACTTC. Translated: CASSLWGTGETYEQYF.

The rearrangement joins TRBV18 to TRBJ2-3; D gene uncertain. CDR1 and CDR2 from the germline V gene are KGHSH and LQKENI. Trimming left V 2 bases short and J 2 bases short, with 17 bases between. The CDR3 is 17 amino acids. The CDR3 region has the DNA TGTGCCAGCTCACCAAGCTATAGGGTTTGGATCACAGATACGCAGTATTTT. Translation: CASSPSYRVWITDTQYF.

The rearrangement links TRBV19 to TRBJ2-1; D unresolved. Looked up from germline, CDR1 is LNHDA and CDR2 is SQIVND (reference sequence). This CDR3 has 15 residues. Trimming cost V 2 bases and J 4 bases, with 12 bases left between them. CDR3 protein: CASSINPPGYNEQFF. The CDR3 DNA reads TGTGCCAGTAGTATAAACCCGCCGGGTTACAATGAGCAGTTCTTC.

The chain joins TRBV19 to TRBJ2-3, with TRBD2 identical over 10 bases. The germline gives CDR1 LNHDA, CDR2 SQIVND (reference sequence). CDR3 length equals 16 residues. J lost 3 bases, V lost 1 base, and 4 bases had no gene match. The chain's CDR3 is CASSIVTSGITDTQYF. The CDR3, as DNA: TGTGCCAGTAGTATAGTCACTAGCGGGATTACAGATACGCAGTATTTT.

The chain is built from TRBV28 and TRBJ1-2; 8 nucleotides match TRBD1. Germline trimming cut 7 bases from V and 4 bases from J; bases unmatched to any gene: 5. Germline V gene data show CDR1 as MDHEN and CDR2 as SYDVKM. The CDR3 is 13 residues long. The DNA of the CDR3 is TGTGCCAGCATCGAGGACAGGGCCTATGGCTACACCTTC. Its translation is CASIEDRAYGYTF.

This rearrangement joins TRBV28 to TRBJ1-3; tentative D call: TRBD1 (6 bases). Trimming shortened V by 5 bases and J by 4 bases, and 18 bases separated the two germline ends. The CDR3 has 16 residues. Germline CDR1 is MDHEN and CDR2 is SYDVKM. DNA for the CDR3: TGTGCCAGCAGTAAAACGGCAGGGGTCTTCGGAAACACCATATATTTT. It encodes CASSKTAGVFGNTIYF.

This clone is medium-sized. The chain joins TRBV30 to TRBJ2-2; D unresolved. CDR1 and CDR2 from the germline V gene are GTSNPN and SVGIG (reference sequence). This CDR3 region has 13 residues. V dropped 2 bases and J dropped 8 bases, with 12 bases sitting between them. CDR3 protein: CAWSSGSHGELFF. In DNA, the CDR3 is TGTGCCTGGAGTTCTGGGTCCCATGGGGAGCTGTTTTTT.

The V gene is TRBV7-9, the J gene TRBJ1-4; no clear D gene. CDR3 length equals 12 residues. V was pared by 1 base and J by 7 bases, with 4 bases between. The germline gives CDR1 SEHNR, CDR2 FQNEAQ (reference sequence). The CDR3 DNA sequence: TGTGCCAGCAGCTTAGTTGGTGAAAAACTGTTTTTT. This gives the protein CASSLVGEKLFF. Full variable domain (missing parts from reference TRBV7-9 and TRBJ1-4): DTGVSQNPRHKITKRGQNVTFRCDPISEHNRLYWYRQTLGQGPEFLTYFQNEAQLEKSRLLSDRFSAERPKGSFSTLEIQRTEQGDSAMYLCASSLVGEKLFFGSGTQLSVL.

This chain joins TRBV2 and TRBJ2-7; the match to TRBD1 covers 9 bases. Germline values: CDR1 SNHLY, CDR2 FYNNEI. This CDR3 contains 13 residues. V shed 6 bases and J 3 bases; nucleotides not matched to a gene: 3. The CDR3 region has the DNA TGTGCCAGCAGGTCGACAGGGGGCTACGAGCAGTACTTC. Protein product: CASRSTGGYEQYF.

The chain employs TRBV25-1 and TRBJ1-5; 7 nucleotides agree with TRBD1. The CDR3 is 15 residues long. Trimming took 3 bases from V and 3 from J; bases not matched to a gene: 5. CDR1 and CDR2 from the germline V gene are MGHDK and SYGVNS. CDR3 sequence reads: CASSDRDSYNQPQHF. The DNA for the CDR3 is TGTGCCAGCAGTGACAGGGACAGTTACAATCAGCCCCAGCATTTT.

The gene calls are TRBV19 and TRBJ1-4, with D perhaps matching TRBD1 (5 bases). Looked up from germline, CDR1 is LNHDA and CDR2 is SQIVND (reference sequence). CDR3 length equals 15 residues. V shed 4 bases and J shed 8 bases, with 17 bases lying between them. CDR3 in amino acids: CASSTPGTGFEKLFF. DNA for the CDR3: TGTGCCAGTAGTACCCCCGGGACGGGTTTCGAAAAACTGTTTTTT.

The rearrangement links TRBV2 to TRBJ2-3; D is ambiguous. The germline V and J ends were trimmed by 0 bases and 2 bases, with 15 bases remaining between them. Germline loops: CDR1 SNHLY, CDR2 FYNNEI. The CDR3 is made up of 17 amino acids. The CDR3 DNA is TGTGCCAGCAGTGAAGCGCTTCTAGGAAGCACCACAGATACGCAGTATTTT. Amino acid sequence: CASSEALLGSTTDTQYF.

The chain uses TRBV4-1 and TRBJ1-1; 7 nucleotides line up with TRBD1. V shed 3 bases and J 0 bases; nucleotides not matched to a gene: 7. This CDR3 is 16 amino acids long. CDR1 MGHRA and CDR2 YSYEKL come from the germline V gene. The CDR3 nucleotides read TGCGCCAGCAGCCAGCCTTCGGGACAGCTGAACACTGAAGCTTTCTTT. Residues: CASSQPSGQLNTEAFF.

This clone was picked up one time. This sequence joins TRBV6-6 and TRBJ2-7, with D unclear. The length of the CDR3 is 14 residues. CDR1 MNHNY and CDR2 SVGAGI come from the germline V gene (reference sequence). Trimming left V 7 bases short and J 6 bases short, with 19 bases between. CDR3 DNA sequence: TGTGCCAGCACCCACTCCTCAGGCCGGGTCGAGCAGTACTTC. Translated, it gives CASTHSSGRVEQYF.

The CDR3 DNA follows: TGTGCCAGCAGTCCCCCCGGGACTGAAGGCTACACCTTC. It specifies CASSPPGTEGYTF. The chain carries TRBV27 and TRBJ1-2, with D possibly being TRBD1 (5 bases). V was trimmed by 5 bases and J by 8 bases, leaving 15 bases between them. Germline CDR1 and CDR2: MNHEY and SMNVEV (reference sequence). This CDR3 has 13 amino acids.

This rearrangement joins TRBV4-3 to TRBJ2-3; weak D call: TRBD1 (6 bases). V lost 0 bases, J lost 2 bases, and 9 bases lay in between. The germline V gene encodes CDR1 LGHNA and CDR2 YSLEER. The CDR3 length is 15 residues. The CDR3 reads CASSQEGAITDTQYF. Here the CDR3 DNA reads TGCGCCAGCAGCCAAGAGGGGGCCATCACAGATACGCAGTATTTT.

The chain employs TRBV7-8 and TRBJ1-1; D not resolved. CDR3 length: 13 residues. The germline V gene encodes CDR1 SGHVS and CDR2 FQNEAQ. V was pared by 3 bases and J by 2 bases, with 7 bases between. Here the CDR3 DNA reads TGTGCCAGCAGCTTCCTGACCAACACTGAAGCTTTCTTT. It encodes CASSFLTNTEAFF.